Listed here is a single TCR beta chain. The CDR3 contains 15 residues. The germline CDR1 and CDR2 sequences are SGHAT and FQNNGV. Unmatched junction bases numbered 9, after V lost 6 bases and J lost 5 bases. This entry comes from a study of blood T cell repertoires in COVID-19. As for the study in general: Nucleic acid was either cDNA or gDNA, and it came from T cells, B-cell-depleted T cells, or PBMCs.

Authors' data handling: Amplification of reference gene primers provided the estimated nucleated cell counts. Method: immunoSEQ multiplex PCR; TCRdb's copy keeps in-frame clones and lacks some. Clone size and V and J calls were adopted from that table, with D and trimming inferred from the DNA. Here the sample spans about 90,000 clones, around 80% being singletons. Sequencing was performed on peripheral blood. The chain combines TRBV11-2 with TRBJ2-3, with 9 positions matching TRBD1. The TCR sequence derives from a woman of 80 years or more with active or convalescent COVID-19. CDR3 region: CASSYYRGQKDTQYF. The DNA for the CDR3 is TGTGCCAGCAGTTATTACAGGGGGCAAAAAGATACGCAGTATTTT.